This T cell receptor beta chain was captured in a study of cytomegalovirus exposure and HLA in healthy donors. Findings of the study overall: Excluded: some indistinguishable V segments such as TRBV6-2 and TRBV6-3.

This clone was observed a handful of times. The antigen remains unidentified. This same CDR3 is encoded by further DNA sequences in the sample. PCR involved 60 Vbeta and 13 Jbeta primers. Some clones are missing from TCRdb's copy, which holds only in-frame ones; the method was immunoSEQ multiplex PCR. Seen here are hundreds of thousands of clones, approximately 82% observed once, and the top ten hold 0.63%. V was shortened by 0 bases and J by 4 bases, with 7 bases between the two germline ends. The germline CDR1 and CDR2 sequences are SGHRS and YFSETQ. The CDR3 contains 13 residues. Input material: PBMCs. The J gene is TRBJ1-1, the V gene TRBV5-1; tentatively, D is TRBD1 (5 bases). The receptor comes from a man between 18 and 35 years old in good health and CMV-seronegative. The CDR3 reads CASSLGGATEAFF. The CDR3 coding sequence is TGCGCCAGCAGCTTGGGTGGGGCCACTGAAGCTTTCTTT.